These T cell receptor beta chains were read from a single sample in a study of T-cell memory formation after mild COVID-19. TCRdb reprocessed the 5' RACE reads with MiXCR, giving one entry per CDR3 protein. The sample has 180,000 or so distinct CDR3 sequences; 16% are singletons. Sequenced material: PBMCs or a T cell subset sorted from them (not recorded which). The receptor source for this set is an adult woman who had mild COVID-19 (a few samples of this study predate the infection). Cell type and time point are not known. CDR3s include the opening cysteine and the closing phenylalanine or tryptophan. D genes are given only for firm matches. Some rows mark clone size as missing; the rest say once, few, many or name a class of expanded clone.

v_gene	abundance	d_gene	j_gene	CDR3aa	CDR3nt
TRBV12-3/TRBV12-4	many	NA	TRBJ2-7	CASSLGTTTLFEQYF	TGTGCCAGCAGTTTAGGGACGACGACTCTCTTCGAGCAGTACTTC
TRBV5-1	many	NA	TRBJ1-1	CASRREGMNTEAFF	TGCGCCAGCAGACGGGAGGGCATGAACACTGAAGCTTTCTTT
TRBV5-1	NA	NA	TRBJ1-1	CASSGAGAAEAFF	TGCGCCAGCAGCGGGGCAGGGGCGGCTGAAGCTTTCTTT
TRBV5-1	few	NA	TRBJ2-1	CASSLETGRTYNEQFF	TGCGCCAGCAGCCTAGAAACAGGGAGAACCTACAATGAGCAGTTCTTC
TRBV20-1	many	TRBD2	TRBJ2-7	CSARRAGLAGGYSYEQYF	TGCAGTGCTAGAAGGGCGGGACTAGCGGGGGGCTATTCCTACGAGCAGTACTTC
TRBV18	NA	NA	TRBJ2-1	CASSPRGISYNEQFF	TGTGCCAGCTCACCACGGGGTATCTCCTACAATGAGCAGTTCTTC
TRBV9	many	TRBD2	TRBJ2-2	CASSPRIGTRGHTGELFF	TGTGCCAGCAGCCCTCGAATCGGGACTAGGGGACACACCGGGGAGCTGTTTTTT
TRBV7-2	NA	TRBD1	TRBJ1-1	CASSQGQSHTEAFF	TGTGCCAGCAGCCAGGGACAGAGCCACACTGAAGCTTTCTTT
TRBV7-3	many	NA	TRBJ2-7	CASSLRNEQYF	TGTGCCAGCAGCTTAAGAAACGAGCAGTACTTC
TRBV12-3/TRBV12-4	few	NA	TRBJ2-7	CASRMGTFSGEQYF	TGTGCCAGCAGGATGGGAACGTTTTCAGGGGAGCAGTACTTC
TRBV6-2/TRBV6-3	few	NA	TRBJ2-5	CASRGQGTETQYF	TGTGCCAGCAGGGGGCAGGGTACAGAGACCCAGTACTTC
TRBV24-1	few	NA	TRBJ2-5	CATSGGGAPPETQYF	TGTGCCACCAGTGGGGGCGGGGCCCCGCCGGAGACCCAGTACTTC
TRBV30	NA	TRBD2	TRBJ2-3	CAWGRDGRSTDTQYF	TGTGCCTGGGGGAGGGACGGACGGAGCACAGATACGCAGTATTTT
TRBV7-2	NA	TRBD2	TRBJ2-2	CASSETPGLATGELFF	TGTGCCAGCAGCGAAACACCGGGACTAGCCACCGGGGAGCTGTTTTTT
TRBV5-1	few	NA	TRBJ2-1	CASSKGDQGEQFF	TGCGCCAGCAGCAAAGGGGACCAGGGTGAGCAGTTCTTC
TRBV29-1	many	NA	TRBJ2-3	CSVEGARQEDGTDTQYF	TGCAGCGTTGAAGGGGCTCGACAGGAGGACGGCACAGATACGCAGTATTTT
TRBV19	NA	TRBD1	TRBJ2-3	CASSPRQGFTDTQYF	TGTGCCAGTAGTCCAAGACAGGGCTTCACAGATACGCAGTATTTT
TRBV25-1	NA	TRBD1	TRBJ2-5	CASGRTGGRETQYF	TGTGCCAGCGGCAGAACAGGGGGCAGGGAGACCCAGTACTTC
TRBV29-1	few	NA	TRBJ1-2	CSVEDRGETNYGYTF	TGCAGCGTTGAAGACCGGGGAGAGACGAACTATGGCTACACCTTC
TRBV3-1	NA	NA	TRBJ1-2	CASSLPGLNYGYTF	TGTGCCAGCAGCCTACCGGGCCTCAACTATGGCTACACCTTC
TRBV12-3/TRBV12-4	few	TRBD2	TRBJ2-3	CAILRRLAGAKDTQYF	TGTGCCATCCTCAGAAGGCTAGCGGGGGCCAAAGATACGCAGTATTTT
TRBV4-2	many	NA	TRBJ2-4	CASSQAPGAKNIQYF	TGTGCCAGCAGCCAAGCCCCGGGAGCCAAAAACATTCAGTACTTC
TRBV24-1	few	NA	TRBJ1-2	CATSDSGTTPYGYTF	TGTGCCACCAGTGATTCCGGGACAACCCCCTATGGCTACACCTTC
TRBV7-6	many	TRBD2	TRBJ2-3	CASSSLASGVPGDTQYF	TGTGCCAGCAGCTCCCTAGCAAGCGGGGTACCCGGGGATACGCAGTATTTT
TRBV3-1	NA	TRBD2	TRBJ2-2	CASSRRVLAGDKNTGELFF	TGTGCCAGCAGCCGGAGAGTCCTAGCGGGGGACAAGAACACCGGGGAGCTGTTTTTT
TRBV5-1	NA	NA	TRBJ2-1	CASSLAPDYNEQFF	TGCGCCAGCAGCTTGGCCCCAGATTACAATGAGCAGTTCTTC
TRBV4-3	NA	TRBD1	TRBJ2-2	CASSQGTGINTGELFF	TGCGCCAGCAGCCAGGGGACAGGGATCAACACCGGGGAGCTGTTTTTT
TRBV24-1	few	NA	TRBJ2-1	CATSSGGFSSYNEQFF	TGTGCCACCAGTTCGGGGGGCTTTAGCTCCTACAATGAGCAGTTCTTC
TRBV18	few	NA	TRBJ1-2	CASSPEGYGYTF	TGTGCCAGCTCACCAGAGGGATATGGCTACACCTTC
TRBV5-1	NA	NA	TRBJ1-6	CASSLGGTYNSPLHF	TGCGCCAGCAGCTTGGGAGGGACCTATAATTCACCCCTCCACTTT
TRBV5-1	few	TRBD2	TRBJ2-1	CASSLISGMRNEQFF	TGCGCCAGCAGCTTGATCAGCGGGATGAGGAATGAGCAGTTCTTC
TRBV12-3/TRBV12-4	few	NA	TRBJ2-3	CASSLRNWGTDTQYF	TGTGCCAGCAGTTTACGGAACTGGGGCACAGATACGCAGTATTTT
TRBV6-5	few	TRBD2	TRBJ2-1	CASSTRPGLAQNEQFF	TGTGCCAGCAGCACCCGCCCGGGACTAGCTCAAAATGAGCAGTTCTTC